The rows below give T cell receptor beta chains drawn from one sample of a study of blood T cell repertoires in COVID-19. Profiling relied on immunoSEQ multiplex PCR, and the TCRdb table lists in-frame clones only, not all of them. The sample gives some 120,000 clones, about 87% of which show up once; more than 2% is in the top ten. What was sequenced was peripheral blood. All receptors come from a woman in her fifties or sixties with acute or convalescent COVID-19. The CDR3 runs from the conserved cysteine through the conserved F or W. Fields, in order: J gene, clone size, D gene, V gene, CDR3 DNA, CDR3 protein. D genes are given only for firm matches. Rows may omit the clone size; those that give it use once, few, many or a size class.

>TRBJ1-5|-|TRBD1|TRBV7-2
TGTGCCAGCAGCTTAGGGACAGGGGGTGCCAATCAGCCCCAGCATTTT
CASSLGTGGANQPQHF
>TRBJ2-1|few|-|TRBV6-4
TGTGCCAGCAGTGATTATGAGTACAATGAGCAGTTCTTC
CASSDYEYNEQFF
>TRBJ1-2|-|TRBD1|TRBV19
TGTGCCAGTAGTATGATTTTAGGGCTAGGGGGACAGGGATTAGACTATGGCTACACCTTC
CASSMILGLGGQGLDYGYTF
>TRBJ1-1|-|-|TRBV5-6
TGTGCCAGCAGCTCCACCGACAGGCCGAACACTGAAGCTTTCTTT
CASSSTDRPNTEAFF
>TRBJ1-4|-|-|TRBV11-2
TGTGCCAGCAGCTTAGTCCCGACGACTTATGAAAAACTGTTTTTT
CASSLVPTTYEKLFF
>TRBJ1-1|-|TRBD1|TRBV7-9
TGTGCCAGCAGCGCCACAGGGGGCGGCGGCACTGAAGCTTTCTTT
CASSATGGGGTEAFF
>TRBJ1-3|-|TRBD1|TRBV29-1
TGCAGCGTTGTTGGAACCGGGACAGAACGAGCCTCTGGAAACACCATATATTTT
CSVVGTGTERASGNTIYF
>TRBJ1-5|-|-|TRBV6-6
TGTGCCAGCAGTTATTTAGGGGCAAATCAGCCCCAGCATTTT
CASSYLGANQPQHF
>TRBJ2-4|-|TRBD2|TRBV3-1/TRBV3-2
TGTGCCAGCAGCCAGGGCGGGAGTGTAACCAAAAACATTCAGTACTTC
CASSQGGSVTKNIQYF
>TRBJ2-1|-|TRBD1|TRBV7-3
TGTGCCAGCAGCCCCGGGCCCGGGACAGGCTCCTACAATGAGCAGTTCTTC
CASSPGPGTGSYNEQFF
>TRBJ2-7|-|TRBD2|TRBV4-3
TGCGCCAGCAGCCTAGGACTAGCGGGAGGGTATACCTACGAGCAGTACTTC
CASSLGLAGGYTYEQYF
>TRBJ2-5|-|TRBD1|TRBV7-9
TGTGCCAGCAGCGCCCCCGGGACAGGGTTAGGGCCCCAGTACTTC
CASSAPGTGLGPQYF
>TRBJ2-5|-|-|TRBV11-2
TGTGCCAGCAGCCCCGGCGTGGCGGGTTCGGAGACCCAGTACTTC
CASSPGVAGSETQYF
>TRBJ1-1|few|-|TRBV7-8
TGTGCCAGCAGCTTACGGGAGGGCGACACTGAAGCTTTCTTT
CASSLREGDTEAFF
>TRBJ2-5|-|TRBD2|TRBV20-1
TGCAGTGGTGCGGGGGGAGAGACCCAGTACTTC
CSGAGGETQYF
>TRBJ1-2|-|-|TRBV6-5
TGTGCCAGCAGGGGCCGGATCTATGGCTACACCTTC
CASRGRIYGYTF
>TRBJ1-1|-|-|TRBV11-3
TGTGCCAGCAGCTTTTATGGGAATCTCGGGGTGAACACTGAAGCTTTCTTT
CASSFYGNLGVNTEAFF
>TRBJ2-5|-|TRBD2|TRBV13
TGTGCCAGCAGCTTTAGGGGAGGGGAGACCCAGTACTTC
CASSFRGGETQYF
>TRBJ1-5|-|TRBD1|TRBV7-9
TGTGCCAGCAGCTTCGGGACAGGGGCCGGTCAGCCCCAGCATTTT
CASSFGTGAGQPQHF
>TRBJ2-2|-|TRBD1|TRBV24-1
TGTGCCACCAGGGGACAGGCGATGAACACCGGGGAGCTGTTTTTT
CATRGQAMNTGELFF
>TRBJ1-5|-|-|TRBV10-2
TGCGCCAGCAGTGGGCAGTTGAATCAGCCCCAGCATTTT
CASSGQLNQPQHF
>TRBJ1-1|once|-|TRBV5-1
TGCGCCAGCAGCCGCTCAGGGTCCTCGCCTGAAGCTTTCTTT
CASSRSGSSPEAFF
>TRBJ2-3|-|TRBD2|TRBV11-2
TGTGCCAGCAGCTTGGGACTAGCTCCGTTCGGGGGTACGCAGTATTTT
CASSLGLAPFGGTQYF
>TRBJ1-1|-|-|TRBV7-8
TGTGCCAGCAGCCCCCAGGGGCGGAGTGCTTTCTTT
CASSPQGRSAFF
>TRBJ2-1|-|TRBD2|TRBV4-1
TGCGCCAGCAGCCAAAGGCTAGCGGGGGACAATGAGCAGTTCTTC
CASSQRLAGDNEQFF
>TRBJ2-1|once|-|TRBV3-1/TRBV3-2
TGTGCCAGCAGCCAAGATACGACAGCAAACAATGAGCAGTTCTTC
CASSQDTTANNEQFF
>TRBJ2-5|-|-|TRBV30
TGTGCCTGGAGTCCGGGGGTCCAAGAGACCCAGTACTTC
CAWSPGVQETQYF
>TRBJ1-2|-|TRBD1|TRBV18
TGTGCCAGCTCACCAGAGGGGACAGGGACGTTTGGCTACACCTTC
CASSPEGTGTFGYTF
>TRBJ1-3|-|TRBD1|TRBV19
TGTGCCAGTAGTAGGGGACAGACCTTAAACACCATATATTTT
CASSRGQTLNTIYF
>TRBJ2-5|-|-|TRBV7-9
TGTGCCAGCAGCTTACAGGGATTCCAAGAGACCCAGTACTTC
CASSLQGFQETQYF
>TRBJ1-1|-|-|TRBV19
TGTGCCAGTAGTAAAAGATTGGAGCGCACTGAAGCTTTCTTT
CASSKRLERTEAFF
>TRBJ2-1|-|-|TRBV6-6
TGTGCCAGCAGCCAGGGCCAGAATTACAATGAGCAGTTCTTC
CASSQGQNYNEQFF
>TRBJ2-2|-|TRBD1|TRBV7-2
TGTGCCAGCAGCTCCCGGAGGGGGACAGGGGAGACCGGGGAGCTGTTTTTT
CASSSRRGTGETGELFF
>TRBJ2-3|-|TRBD2|TRBV19
TGTGCCAGTAGTATAGGGTGGGAGGGGATTAGCACAGATACGCAGTATTTT
CASSIGWEGISTDTQYF
>TRBJ1-1|-|-|TRBV3-1/TRBV3-2
TGTGCCAGCAGCCAAGTTGGGGCAGAAGCTTTCTTT
CASSQVGAEAFF
>TRBJ2-7|-|-|TRBV6-6
TGTGCCAGCAGTTCGGGTTGGGGCAACGAGCAGTACTTC
CASSSGWGNEQYF